Each of the 9 T cell receptor beta chains below was sequenced from the same sample in a study of blood T cell repertoires in COVID-19. Measured with immunoSEQ multiplex PCR; TCRdb has only the in-frame clones, and not every one. The profile shows 200,000 to 250,000 clones, approximately 90% of them singletons. The sequenced sample consisted of PBMCs or T cells enriched from blood (not recorded which). All receptors come from a man aged 25-45 years who had recovered from COVID-19.

The rearrangement joins TRBV19 to TRBJ2-1, with 8 bases lining up with TRBD1. CDR1 is LNHDA, CDR2 SQIVND, per germline (reference sequence). Germline trimming cut 3 bases from V and 8 bases from J; bases unmatched to any gene: 6. The CDR3 covers 14 residues. The CDR3 region is CASSIGQGIYEQFF. The DNA for the CDR3 is TGTGCCAGTAGTATCGGACAGGGTATCTATGAGCAGTTCTTC.

The rearrangement links TRBV21-1 to TRBJ1-2. TRBV21-1 is a known pseudogene. The CDR3 has 18 residues. In DNA, the CDR3 is TGTGCCAGCAGCCGCGGGACGAGTGGCAGGGAGCTGGGCTATGGCTACACCTTC. Translating it yields CASSRGTSGRELGYGYTF.

This clone rates as medium-sized (0.01 to 0.1%). This sequence joins TRBV6-6 and TRBJ1-1; perhaps TRBD1 as D (5 bases). CDR1 and CDR2 (germline): MNHNY, SVGAGI (reference sequence). The CDR3 is 13 amino acids. The CDR3 loop is CASKWGEDTEAFF. The CDR3 nucleotides read TGTGCGTCGAAATGGGGGGAAGACACTGAAGCTTTCTTT.

This clone was counted between two and nine times. The chain has TRBV24-1 and TRBJ1-5; 9 nucleotides line up with TRBD1. The CDR3 is made up of 15 amino acids. CDR1 is KGHDR and CDR2 is SFDVKD in the germline V gene. The V and J ends lost 4 bases and 11 bases, in that order; junction bases with no gene match: 11. In nucleotides, the CDR3 is TGTGCCACCAGTGACCCGGGACAGGGCCTATCAGCCCAGCATTTT. Its translation is CATSDPGQGLSAQHF.

This chain connects TRBV20-1 to TRBJ2-1; D ambiguous. V dropped 6 bases and J dropped 5 bases, with 8 bases sitting between them. The CDR3 consists of 11 residues. CDR1 is DFQATT and CDR2 is SNEGSKA in the germline V gene (reference sequence). As DNA, the CDR3 is TGCAGTGCGAATAACAACAATGAGCAGTTCTTC. Translated, it gives CSANNNNEQFF.

The rearrangement uses TRBV3-1 (or the pseudogene TRBV3-2) and TRBJ2-5, with D possibly being TRBD1 (8 bases). V was pared by 10 bases and J by 10 bases, with 22 bases between. Germline loops: CDR1 LGHDT, CDR2 YNNKEL (reference sequence). The CDR3 runs to 13 residues. In nucleotides, the CDR3 is TGTGCCACCCAGGACAGGGAGGGGTGGGACCAGTACTTC. As protein: CATQDREGWDQYF.

This chain connects TRBV18 to TRBJ2-5; D gene unclear. V was cut by 3 bases and J by 5 bases, with 7 bases left in between. CDR1 KGHSH and CDR2 LQKENI come from the germline V gene. CDR3 size: 12 residues. CDR3 sequence reads: CASSPNFETQYF. The DNA for the CDR3 is TGTGCCAGCTCACCTAATTTCGAGACCCAGTACTTC.

The CDR3 loop reads CASSLERYTDTQYF. The CDR3 DNA follows: TGCGCCAGCAGCTTGGAACGCTACACAGATACGCAGTATTTT. The chain uses TRBV5-1 and TRBJ2-3; D unresolved. The ends were cut back, 0 bases at V and 2 bases at J, with 7 bases in the middle. CDR1 is SGHRS, CDR2 YFSETQ, per germline. This CDR3 contains 14 residues.

The chain has TRBV19 and TRBJ1-6; D unresolved. V was cut by 5 bases and J by 6 bases, with 8 bases left in between. Germline values: CDR1 LNHDA, CDR2 SQIVND (reference sequence). The length of the CDR3 is 13 residues. The CDR3 DNA is TGTGCCAGTAGTGGAGAGCTTAATTCACCCCTCCACTTT. Amino acid sequence: CASSGELNSPLHF.